One and the same sample provided the 27 T cell receptor beta chains below, sequenced in a study of regulatory T cells in long-lasting Graves disease. Specified time point: newly diagnosed GD, antithyroid drugs for less than 3 months. Generation of the TCR library employed RNA extracted from PBMCs. Arm-PCR of CDR3 regions and iRepertoire HTBI primers were used to build TCR beta libraries. TCRdb reprocessed the multiplex PCR reads with MiXCR, giving one entry per CDR3 protein. The sample lists 580,000 or so distinct CDR3 sequences; more than 15% were seen once. The same data also contributed to another study, on T cells in Graves' hyperthyroidism and ophthalmopathy.

This specimen consisted of peripheral blood mononuclear cells (PBMCs), obtained at new diagnosis, from a patient treated with antithyroid drugs. The receptors originated from a man younger than 35 with Graves disease.

This clonotype occurred a few times. A read error is possible here, since a much larger clone lies one base away. This chain connects TRBV2 to TRBJ2-1; 7 bases agree with TRBD2. This CDR3 is 12 amino acids long. CDR1 SNHLY and CDR2 FYNNEI come from the germline V gene. V shed 7 bases, J shed 8 bases, and the junction held 5 bases outside the gene matches. In DNA, the CDR3 is TGTGCCAGCAAGGGCGGGGGTTATGAGCAGTTCTTC. As protein: CASKGGGYEQFF.

Regarding this clonotype: At one of its ends the junction is not consistent with the germline gene, which may arise from a read error. The chain joins TRBV15 to TRBJ1-5; perhaps TRBD1 as D (5 bases). CDR3 size: 16 residues. The germline V gene encodes CDR1 LNHNV and CDR2 YYDKDF (reference sequence). The CDR3: CATSKSGRDSNQPQQF. The DNA of the CDR3 is TGTGCCACCAGCAAGTCAGGACGTGACAGCAATCAGCCCCAGCAGTTT. The full variable domain, with the rest looked up from reference TRBV15 and TRBJ1-5, is DAMVIQNPRYQVTQFGKPVTLSCSQTLNHNVMYWYQQKSSQAPKLLFHYYDKDFNNEADTPDNFQSRRPNTSFCFLDIRSPGLGDTAMYLCATSKSGRDSNQPQQFGDGTRLSIL.

This clonotype was seen ten or more times. CDR3 coding DNA: TGTGCCAGCAGTGAGACTAGGACCACAGATACGCAGTATTTT. This sequence encodes CASSETRTTDTQYF. This rearrangement joins TRBV6-1 to TRBJ2-3; a weak D match, TRBD2 (6 bases). Germline CDR1 and CDR2: MNHNS and SASEGT. This CDR3 has 14 residues. Trimming removed 3 bases at V and 2 bases at J, with 9 bases between.

The table lists this clonotype with many counts. This chain connects TRBV27 to TRBJ2-1, with TRBD2 identical over 8 bases. The CDR3 length is 17 residues. V lost 4 bases and J lost 4; bases outside the gene matches: 12. CDR1 is MNHEY, CDR2 SMNVEV, per germline (reference sequence). CDR3 region: CASSSPTSGGKYNEQFF. The CDR3 nucleotides are TGTGCCAGCAGTTCCCCCACTAGCGGAGGCAAATACAATGAGCAGTTCTTC.

This clonotype was seen a handful of times. V is TRBV2 and J is TRBJ1-3, with D possibly matching TRBD1 (6 bases). Between the trimmed V and J ends, which lost 3 bases and 1 base, there was a span of 10 bases. Germline V CDR1 and CDR2: SNHLY, FYNNEI. This CDR3 contains 15 residues. CDR3 protein: CASSERTGSGNTIYF. The CDR3 DNA reads as TGTGCCAGCAGTGAGCGCACAGGGTCTGGAAACACCATATATTTT.

This clonotype has more than one count but fewer than ten. The V call is TRBV9, the J call TRBJ1-1; D gene uncertain. Germline CDR1 and CDR2: SGDLS and YYNGEE. This CDR3 is 11 amino acids long. Trimming left V 3 bases short and J 3 bases short, with 3 bases between. The CDR3 sequence: CASSDDTEAFF. CDR3 bases: TGTGCCAGCAGCGACGACACTGAAGCTTTCTTT.

This chain links TRBV9 with TRBJ2-2; no clear D gene. This CDR3 has 15 amino acids. V shed 0 bases and J shed 6 bases, with 12 bases lying between them. Germline V lookup: CDR1 SGDLS, CDR2 YYNGEE. The CDR3 DNA reads TGTGCCAGCAGCGTAGAGGGCCGCGATCCCGGGGAGCTGTTTTTT. Protein sequence: CASSVEGRDPGELFF.

Comments on this clonotype: A far larger clone is off by one base, so a read error is likely. This sequence joins TRBV6-2 or TRBV6-3 and TRBJ2-7; 7 nucleotides line up with TRBD1. V shed 6 bases, J shed 5 bases, and the junction held 4 bases outside the gene matches. The length of the CDR3 is 12 residues. From germline, CDR1 is MNHEY and CDR2 SVGEGT. The CDR3 loop is CASRHDRDEQYF. CDR3 DNA sequence: TGTGCCAGCAGACATGACAGGGACGAGCAGTACTTC.

The chain carries TRBV6-5 and TRBJ2-3; the D call may be TRBD1 or TRBD2 (5 bases each). Germline V CDR1 and CDR2: MNHEY, SVGAGI. V dropped 2 bases and J dropped 0 bases, with 9 bases sitting between them. The CDR3 has 15 residues. In DNA, the CDR3 is TGTGCCAGCAGTTACCTGGGGGAGAGCACAGATACGCAGTATTTT. Its protein product is CASSYLGESTDTQYF.

This chain links TRBV24-1 with TRBJ2-1; TRBD2 might be the D (6 bases). CDR3 length equals 13 residues. V dropped 10 bases and J dropped 6 bases, with 15 bases sitting between them. In germline, CDR1 is KGHDR, CDR2 SFDVKD. CDR3: CATKTWRGNEQFF. CDR3 nucleotides: TGTGCCACTAAAACCTGGAGGGGCAATGAGCAGTTCTTC.

This clonotype was seen many times. The rearrangement links TRBV7-8 to TRBJ2-7; 11 bases fit TRBD2. This CDR3 has 15 amino acids. Germline V gives CDR1 SGHVS, CDR2 FQNEAQ. Trimming cost V 6 bases and J 2 bases; bases outside gene matches: 6. CDR3 bases: TGTGCCAGCAGAAGTGGGACTAGCGGCGCCTACGAGCAGTACTTC. Translated: CASRSGTSGAYEQYF.

This clonotype was recorded many times. The genes are TRBV12-3 or TRBV12-4 and TRBJ2-1, with unresolved D. The CDR3 totals 15 residues. Trimming pared 6 bases from V and 0 bases from J, leaving 12 bases between. Here the CDR3 reads CASRLTPDSYNEQFF. The CDR3 DNA follows: TGTGCCAGCAGATTAACGCCCGACTCCTACAATGAGCAGTTCTTC.

The chain joins TRBV24-1 to TRBJ2-1; D possibly matches TRBD1 or TRBD2 (5 bases each). Germline V gene lookup returns CDR1 KGHDR and CDR2 SFDVKD. The CDR3 contains 12 residues. V dropped 3 bases and J dropped 8 bases, with 7 bases sitting between them. The CDR3 DNA follows: TGTGCCACCAGTGATGTGGGGGATGAGCAGTTCTTC. Translation gives CATSDVGDEQFF.

This clonotype showed up many times. The junction does not match germline at one end; this may be a read error. The CDR3 reads CASSLVKGTLKF. CDR3 in DNA: TGTGCCAGCAGCCTTGTCAAAGGCACGCTGAAGTTC. The chain combines TRBV28 with TRBJ2-7; D gene ambiguous. Germline V CDR1 and CDR2: MDHEN, SYDVKM. The CDR3 contains 12 residues.

In this sample, this clonotype turned up many times. The gene calls are TRBV29-1 and TRBJ1-1; no firm D call. The CDR3 is 14 amino acids. V lost 7 bases and J 6 bases, leaving 21 bases between the germline ends. The germline CDR1 and CDR2 sequences are SQVTM and ANQGSEA. For the CDR3, the DNA is TGCAGCGCCCTGGCCCCCTGGGGTCGCCCTGAAGCTTTCTTT. Its protein is CSALAPWGRPEAFF.

The V gene is TRBV6-2 or TRBV6-3, the J gene TRBJ2-7; tentatively, D is TRBD1 (5 bases). The V end lost 5 bases, the J end lost 6 bases, and 23 bases lay between the germline ends. The CDR3 loop spans 16 amino acids. CDR1 is MNHEY, CDR2 SVGEGT, per germline. CDR3 protein: CASSELRQGHNSEQYF. CDR3 sequence (DNA): TGTGCCAGCAGTGAACTACGGCAGGGTCATAACTCCGAGCAGTACTTC.

In this sample, this clonotype turned up a few times. The chain recombines TRBV12-3 or TRBV12-4 with TRBJ2-1; maybe TRBD2 (6 bases). Deletions cut 3 bases from V and 3 bases from J, with 12 bases between. The CDR3 spans 15 residues. As DNA, the CDR3 is TGTGCCAGCAGTTTGGTGGTGGGGGGCTACAATGAGCAGTTCTTC. Translating it yields CASSLVVGGYNEQFF.

This clonotype was observed a few times. The chain is built from TRBV7-9 and TRBJ1-2; 7 bases are a match to TRBD1. V was pared by 1 base and J by 4 bases, with 6 bases of the junction left unmatched. The CDR3 has 15 amino acids. CDR1 and CDR2 from the germline V gene are SEHNR and FQNEAQ (reference sequence). CDR3 region: CASSLGGTVGYGYTF. The CDR3 nucleotides are TGTGCCAGCAGCTTAGGAGGGACAGTTGGCTATGGCTACACCTTC.

CDR3 residues: CASAGAVIGKNIQYF. The CDR3 region has the DNA TGTGCCAGCGCGGGTGCAGTCATCGGCAAAAACATTCAGTACTTC. The chain combines TRBV7-9 with TRBJ2-4, with D maybe TRBD2 (5 bases). V was cut by 8 bases and J by 3 bases, with 17 bases left in between. CDR3 size: 15 residues. Germline CDR1 reads SEHNR; CDR2 reads FQNEAQ (reference sequence).

This clonotype occurred many times. The gene calls are TRBV5-6 and TRBJ1-1; the D is unclear. The CDR3 is 12 residues long. Germline V gives CDR1 SGHDT, CDR2 YYEEEE. The V and J ends lost 4 bases and 0 bases respectively, with 4 bases between them. In DNA, the CDR3 is TGTGCCAGCAGCCGGCTGAACACTGAAGCTTTCTTT. Residues: CASSRLNTEAFF.

This clonotype was observed a few times. The chain uses TRBV6-1 and TRBJ1-2, with D hard to call. There are 16 residues in the CDR3. CDR1 is MNHNS and CDR2 is SASEGT in the germline V gene. V lost 1 base, J lost 12 bases, and 24 bases lay in between. The CDR3 DNA reads as TGTGCCAGCAGTGAAGAGCACCCATCCGCGGCGCGGTACGACACCTTC. Translation gives CASSEEHPSAARYDTF.

This chain joins TRBV5-6 and TRBJ2-2; the D is unclear. This CDR3 has 15 residues. V lost 4 bases to trimming and J lost 1 base, with 11 bases between them. In germline, CDR1 is SGHDT, CDR2 YYEEEE. The CDR3 is CASSEEPRNTGELFF. The CDR3 region has the DNA TGTGCCAGCAGCGAGGAGCCCCGGAACACCGGGGAGCTGTTTTTT.

The table lists this clonotype with many counts. This sequence joins TRBV9 and TRBJ2-5; 8 nucleotides agree with TRBD2. Germline V CDR1 and CDR2: SGDLS, YYNGEE. This CDR3 region has 16 residues. V was pared by 0 bases and J by 0 bases, with 4 bases of the junction left unmatched. The DNA of the CDR3 is TGTGCCAGCAGCGTAGGCATAGCGGGGTACCAAGAGACCCAGTACTTC. Protein: CASSVGIAGYQETQYF.

This clonotype was counted ten times or more. The V gene is TRBV7-9, the J gene TRBJ1-3; D remains ambiguous. The CDR3 has 16 residues. The germline gives CDR1 SEHNR, CDR2 FQNEAQ (reference sequence). The ends were cut back, 0 bases at V and 2 bases at J, with 11 bases in the middle. CDR3 sequence: CASSLAVGSAGNTIYF. For the CDR3, the DNA is TGTGCCAGCAGCTTAGCGGTGGGGTCTGCTGGAAACACCATATATTTT.

The CDR3 DNA follows: TGTGCCAGCAGCTTACTCTCCGGATACACAGATACGCAGTATTTT. Its translation is CASSLLSGYTDTQYF. This chain joins TRBV7-3 and TRBJ2-3; no firm D call. CDR3 length equals 15 residues. The germline CDR1 and CDR2 sequences are SGHTA and FQGTGA. V lost 2 bases and J 2 bases, leaving 11 bases between the germline ends.

At least ten counts were recorded for this clonotype. This chain joins TRBV7-9 and TRBJ2-7, with 11 nucleotides matching TRBD1. Losses at the gene ends were 5 bases for V and 5 bases for J; bases not matched to a gene: 8. There are 15 residues in the CDR3. In germline, CDR1 is SEHNR, CDR2 FQNEAQ (reference sequence). Here the CDR3 DNA reads TGTGCCAGCAGCGGAGAGGACAGGGGGCACGACGAGCAGTACTTC. It yields the protein CASSGEDRGHDEQYF. The full variable domain, rest sourced from reference TRBV7-9 and TRBJ2-7, is DTGVSQNPRHKITKRGQNVTFRCDPISEHNRLYWYRQTLGQGPEFLTYFQNEAQLEKSRLLSDRFSAERPKGSFSTLEIQRTEQGDSAMYLCASSGEDRGHDEQYFGPGTRLTVT.

This clonotype showed up just a few times. The chain links TRBV30 to TRBJ1-2, with a tentative D call TRBD1 (6 bases). Trimming left V 0 bases short and J 4 bases short, with 15 bases between. CDR3 length: 15 amino acids. From germline, CDR1 is GTSNPN and CDR2 SVGIG (reference sequence). DNA of the CDR3: TGTGCCTGGAGTGTACCGGGTGGGGGGGCCTATGGCTACACCTTC. Translating gives CAWSVPGGGAYGYTF.